This entry concerns a single T cell receptor beta chain. Additional DNA sequences in this sample encode the identical CDR3. The sample is drawn from a study of shared clonotypes between healthy human individuals. Across the study: The study used three CD4 naive, three CD4 memory, two CD8 naive and one CD8 memory plate per donor.

Measured with immunoSEQ multiplex PCR; TCRdb has only the in-frame clones, and not every one. The repertoire consists of over 2 million clones, with 85% to 95% occurring once and the leading ten covering more than 0.1%. The ends were cut back, 2 bases at V and 1 base at J, with 8 bases in the middle. Germline V gene lookup returns CDR1 MNHEY and CDR2 SVGAGI. This CDR3 is 15 amino acids long. The receptor was isolated from a man aged 18 to 30 in good health. The chain carries TRBV6-5 and TRBJ2-2; D is ambiguous. Sequenced input: naive CD4+ T cells sorted from blood. Subset: CD45RA+ positively selected. The CDR3 sequence: CASSYGTVNTGELFF. The DNA of the CDR3 is TGTGCCAGCAGTTACGGAACAGTGAACACCGGGGAGCTGTTTTTT.